This T cell receptor (beta chain) was captured in a study of vaccination and CD4 T cells after COVID-19. Notes on the study in general: Of the reactive clones in convalescent patients, a median 86.3% showed up only post-vaccination.

Stated treatment: approximately 10-day PBMC culture with coronavirus spike peptide pools or control peptides (ViraFEST assay). The germline gives CDR1 SNHLY, CDR2 FYNNEI. This CDR3 contains 13 residues. The V end was cut by 6 bases, the J end by 0 bases, with 7 bases between. Worth noting for this clonotype: The target antigen is unknown. Likely a read error: the CDR3 ends without its conserved phenylalanine or tryptophan.

Researchers used the Oncomine TCR Beta short-read assay to sequence DNA from cultured CD4+ T cells. TCRdb used MiXCR to reprocess the PCR reads, holding one entry per CDR3 protein. Of approximately 14,000 distinct CDR3 sequences in the sample, roughly half are singletons; the top ten hold under 12%. The receptor was derived from a human donor who had recovered from COVID-19. This rearrangement joins TRBV2 to TRBJ2-3; D perhaps matches TRBD1 (5 bases). Sequencing input: CD4+ T cells from blood, cultured in vitro. The CDR3 DNA sequence: TGTGCCAGCAGAAGGGGTAGCACAGATACGCAGTATTGT. It codes for CASRRGSTDTQYC.